In this sample, the clone carrying this TCR beta chain turned up a few times. What it binds is not known. Template switching supplied a universal primer site; unique molecular identifiers were carried on the cDNA. A single record per CDR3 protein comes from TCRdb applying MiXCR to the 5' RACE reads. The sample contains hundreds of thousands of distinct CDR3 sequences, 9% to 15% of which appear only once. The V gene's germline CDR1 is MNHNS and CDR2 SASEGT. Losses at the gene ends were 6 bases for V and 1 base for J; bases not matched to a gene: 10. The CDR3 sequence is 16 residues long. The source of the sample is a study of identical twins. The study, taken as a whole, reports: With beta out-of-frame sequences, excess sharing by twins was weaker. Analyses of zero insertions could be partly confounded by invariant MAIT and iNKT cells.

The same specimen was also included in a second study, on yellow fever vaccine responses in identical twins. That work contributes: In identical twins, vaccine T cell responses appeared partly shared and partly individual.

The sequenced sample consisted of PBMCs. The clonotype originates from a woman between 18 and 30 years old in good health. The chain carries TRBV6-1 and TRBJ2-3, with 7 bases identical to TRBD1. In DNA, the CDR3 is TGTGCCAGCAGACCTCGACAGGGATGGGGCACAGATACGCAGTATTTT. As protein: CASRPRQGWGTDTQYF.